The 8 T cell receptor beta chains below come from one sample, sequenced in a study of shared clonotypes between healthy human individuals. Measured with immunoSEQ multiplex PCR; TCRdb has only the in-frame clones, and not every one. Found here are a few million clones, just over 90% of them singletons; the top ten hold about 0.41%. Sequencing input: naive CD4+ T cells from PBMCs. Subset described: CD45RA+ positively selected. The receptor set was obtained from a man between 18 and 35 years old in good health. Some clones in this sample may be carry-over from other donors' samples.

With regard to this clone: In the same sample, other DNA sequences code for this CDR3. The J gene is TRBJ2-1, the V gene TRBV5-1; 7 bases agree with TRBD2. The junction had 1 base not matched to a gene; V was cut back by 3 bases and J by 4 bases. Germline assignment: CDR1 SGHRS and CDR2 YFSETQ. CDR3 length: 13 amino acids. This chain's CDR3 is CASSWEGYNEQFF. The CDR3 DNA reads as TGCGCCAGCAGCTGGGAGGGATACAATGAGCAGTTCTTC. Using reference TRBV5-1 and TRBJ2-1 for the parts outside the CDR3, the full variable domain is KAGVTQTPRYLIKTRGQQVTLSCSPISGHRSVSWYQQTPGQGLQFLFEYFSETQRNKGNFPGRFSGRQFSNSRSEMNVSTLELGDSALYLCASSWEGYNEQFFGPGTRLTVL.

CDR3 protein: CASSLPGQGSYGYTF. CDR3 in DNA: TGTGCCAGCAGCCTTCCGGGACAGGGTTCCTATGGCTACACCTTC. J is TRBJ1-2 and V is TRBV7-2, with 9 nucleotides matching TRBD1. Germline V gives CDR1 SGHTA, CDR2 FQGNSA. The CDR3 covers 15 residues. The V gene end was trimmed by 5 bases and the J gene end by 4 bases; junction bases not matched to a gene: 8.

The chain has TRBV6-6 and TRBJ2-7; 12 bases line up with TRBD2. The V gene's germline CDR1 is MNHNY and CDR2 SVGAGI (reference sequence). V shed 5 bases and J 1 base; nucleotides not matched to a gene: 3. CDR3 length equals 15 residues. The CDR3 spells CASSPGLAGSYEQYF. CDR3 nucleotide sequence: TGTGCCAGCAGTCCTGGACTAGCGGGATCCTACGAGCAGTACTTC.

J is TRBJ2-5 and V is TRBV18; no reliable D call. The CDR3 is 13 amino acids. Deletions cut 2 bases from V and 0 bases from J, with 4 bases between. CDR1 is KGHSH, CDR2 LQKENI, per germline. The chain's CDR3 is CASSPNDQETQYF. The CDR3, as DNA: TGTGCCAGCTCACCAAATGACCAAGAGACCCAGTACTTC.

The chain uses TRBV9 and TRBJ1-2; no clear D. In germline, CDR1 is SGDLS, CDR2 YYNGEE. This CDR3 contains 13 residues. V lost 2 bases and J lost 7, with 12 bases in between. CDR3 region: CASSVYGRSGYTF. CDR3 nucleotides: TGTGCCAGCAGCGTGTATGGCCGCTCTGGCTACACCTTC.

The V call is TRBV7-9, the J call TRBJ1-5, with D tentatively TRBD1 (6 bases). This CDR3 comprises 13 residues. Trimming cost V 5 bases and J 5 bases, with 10 bases left between them. Germline V gives CDR1 SEHNR, CDR2 FQNEAQ (reference sequence). The CDR3 loop is CASSMDSDQPQHF. The CDR3 DNA is TGTGCCAGCAGCATGGACAGTGATCAGCCCCAGCATTTT.

The CDR3 sequence: CASNTGLVGGQETQYF. The CDR3 DNA follows: TGTGCCAGCAATACTGGTCTTGTGGGGGGCCAAGAGACCCAGTACTTC. The chain combines TRBV28 with TRBJ2-5, with D perhaps matching TRBD2 (6 bases). This CDR3 has 16 amino acids. The germline V gene encodes CDR1 MDHEN and CDR2 SYDVKM. V was clipped by 7 bases and J by 1 base, with 19 bases between them.

The chain employs TRBV14 and TRBJ2-5, with TRBD1 identical over 9 bases. The CDR3 covers 19 residues. Germline V gives CDR1 SGHDN, CDR2 FVKESK. Unmatched junction bases numbered 13, after V lost 0 bases and J lost 2 bases. CDR3 coding DNA: TGTGCCAGCAGCCAAGACAAAAGGCGGGGACAGGGAATTCAAGAGACCCAGTACTTC. It specifies CASSQDKRRGQGIQETQYF. Full variable domain (remainder filled in from reference TRBV14 and TRBJ2-5): EAGVTQFPSHSVIEKGQTVTLRCDPISGHDNLYWYRRVMGKEIKFLLHFVKESKQDESGMPNNRFLAERTGGTYSTLKVQPAELEDSGVYFCASSQDKRRGQGIQETQYFGPGTRLLVL.